A selection of T cell receptor beta chains follows, all from one sample in a study of T cells in localized non-small cell lung cancer. Here immunoSEQ multiplex PCR was the method, and the copy in TCRdb shows in-frame clones only, minus some. The sample has 13,000 or so clones, more than 70% seen once. Sample: peripheral blood mononuclear cells, taken before any cancer treatment. The receptor source for this set is a man between 35 and 75 years old with stage III lung adenocarcinoma. CDR3s include the opening cysteine and the closing phenylalanine or tryptophan. A D gene is named only where the DNA matches it firmly. Size tells how often a clone was seen (once, few, many) or the class of an expanded clone, and some rows leave it out.

clone_size,j_call,d_call,v_call,cdr3_aa,cdr3_nt
-,TRBJ1-1,-,TRBV7-9,CASSLESGTEAFF,TGTGCCAGCAGCTTAGAAAGTGGAACTGAAGCTTTCTTT
-,TRBJ2-1,TRBD1,TRBV4-1,CASSRDREGPNEQFF,TGCGCCAGCAGCCGAGACAGGGAAGGTCCCAATGAGCAGTTCTTC
-,TRBJ1-2,-,TRBV5-6,CASSLDRNYGYTF,TGTGCCAGCAGCTTGGACAGGAACTATGGCTACACCTTC
few,TRBJ1-1,-,TRBV30,CAWSADPLRGAFF,TGTGCCTGGAGTGCCGACCCCCTTAGGGGAGCTTTCTTT
-,TRBJ2-2,TRBD2,TRBV9,CASSPPSGANTGELFF,TGTGCCAGCAGCCCACCTAGCGGGGCGAACACCGGGGAGCTGTTTTTT
-,TRBJ1-1,-,TRBV4-3,CASSQDLQENTEAFF,TGCGCCAGCAGCCAAGATCTACAGGAGAACACTGAAGCTTTCTTT
-,TRBJ1-1,-,TRBV21-1,CASRNFIATHRTEAFF,TGTGCCAGCAGGAACTTCATAGCTACACATCGCACTGAAGCTTTCTTT
-,TRBJ1-3,TRBD1,TRBV28,CASSLRTGGSGNTIYF,TGTGCCAGCAGTTTAAGGACAGGGGGCAGTGGAAACACCATATATTTT
few,TRBJ1-1,-,TRBV4-3,CASSQDPAGSMNTEAFF,TGCGCCAGCAGCCAAGATCCGGCAGGGTCAATGAACACTGAAGCTTTCTTT
-,TRBJ1-4,TRBD1,TRBV25-1,CASSDRGKEKLFF,TGTGCCAGCAGTGACAGGGGGAAAGAAAAACTGTTTTTT
-,TRBJ2-1,-,TRBV29-1,CSVTSLGPEQFF,TGCAGCGTGACCTCGTTAGGACCTGAGCAGTTCTTC
once,TRBJ1-1,TRBD1,TRBV6-5,CASSSSRTGGTEAFF,TGTGCCAGCAGTTCCTCCCGGACAGGGGGGACTGAAGCTTTCTTT
few,TRBJ2-3,TRBD2,TRBV6-4,CASSVEAGGNTDTQYF,TGTGCCAGCAGTGTCGAAGCGGGAGGAAACACAGATACGCAGTATTTT
-,TRBJ2-6,-,TRBV11-3,CASSPLLSSGANVLTF,TGTGCCAGCAGCCCTCTTTTGAGCTCTGGGGCCAACGTCCTGACTTTC
-,TRBJ1-5,-,TRBV4-1,CASSQASVDQPQHF,TGCGCCAGCAGCCAAGCGTCTGTAGATCAGCCCCAGCATTTT
few,TRBJ1-3,-,TRBV7-6,CASSLATANPGNTIYF,TGTGCCAGCAGCTTAGCTACAGCCAACCCTGGAAACACCATATATTTT
-,TRBJ2-1,-,TRBV2,CASSGRAYSYNEQFF,TGTGCCAGCAGTGGGAGGGCTTACTCCTACAATGAGCAGTTCTTC
-,TRBJ1-2,-,TRBV6-5,CASSYSGSLYGYTF,TGTGCCAGCAGTTACTCAGGGAGCCTCTATGGCTACACCTTC